The clone carrying this T cell receptor beta chain was seen ten or more times. The data stem from a study of naive and memory T cell subsets. Both TRBC1 and TRBC2 were covered by a beta constant-region primer of two equimolar oligonucleotides. One entry per CDR3 protein, called by TCRdb with MiXCR from the UMI-ligation and nested PCR reads. Among tens of thousands of distinct CDR3 sequences listed, 7% were seen once. Germline V CDR1 and CDR2: MNHEY, SVGAGI. This CDR3 contains 14 residues. V lost 6 bases and J lost 0; bases outside the gene matches: 3. The sequenced sample was central memory CD4+ T cells from blood. The chain carries TRBV6-5 and TRBJ2-3; TRBD2 matches at 7 bases. The receptor was isolated from a human donor in good health. As DNA, the CDR3 is TGTGCCAGCAGAATAGCGGGTAGCACAGATACGCAGTATTTT. This encodes CASRIAGSTDTQYF.